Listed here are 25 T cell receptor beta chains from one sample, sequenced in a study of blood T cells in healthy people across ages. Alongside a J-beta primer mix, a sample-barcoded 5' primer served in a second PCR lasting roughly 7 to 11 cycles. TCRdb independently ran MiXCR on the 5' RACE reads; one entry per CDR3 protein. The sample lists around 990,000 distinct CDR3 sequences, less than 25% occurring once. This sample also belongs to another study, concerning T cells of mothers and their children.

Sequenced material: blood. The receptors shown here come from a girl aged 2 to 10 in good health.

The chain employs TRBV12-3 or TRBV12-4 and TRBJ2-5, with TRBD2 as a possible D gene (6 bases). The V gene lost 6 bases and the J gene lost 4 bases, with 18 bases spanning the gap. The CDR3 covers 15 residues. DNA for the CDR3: TGTGCCAGCAGCCAACGGGAGCGGCCCCGAGAGACCCAGTACTTC. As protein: CASSQRERPRETQYF.

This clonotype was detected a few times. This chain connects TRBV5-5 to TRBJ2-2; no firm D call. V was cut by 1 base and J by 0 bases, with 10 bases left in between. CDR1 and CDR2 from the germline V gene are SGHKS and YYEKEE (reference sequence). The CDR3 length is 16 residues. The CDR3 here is CASSLHFYSNTGELFF. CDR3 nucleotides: TGTGCCAGCAGCTTGCACTTCTACTCGAACACCGGGGAGCTGTTTTTT.

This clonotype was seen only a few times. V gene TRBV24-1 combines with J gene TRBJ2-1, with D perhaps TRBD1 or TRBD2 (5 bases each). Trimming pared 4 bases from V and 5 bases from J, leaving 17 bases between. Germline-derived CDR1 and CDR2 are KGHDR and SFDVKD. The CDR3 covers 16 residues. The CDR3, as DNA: TGTGCCACCAGTGACCCCCGAGGGGAATATCACAATGAGCAGTTCTTC. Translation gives CATSDPRGEYHNEQFF.

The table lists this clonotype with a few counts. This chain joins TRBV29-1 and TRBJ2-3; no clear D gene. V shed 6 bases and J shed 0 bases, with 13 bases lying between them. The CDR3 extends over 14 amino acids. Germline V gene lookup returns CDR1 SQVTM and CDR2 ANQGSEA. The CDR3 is CSVGPRLSTDTQYF. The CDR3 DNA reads TGCAGCGTCGGACCAAGACTCAGCACAGATACGCAGTATTTT.

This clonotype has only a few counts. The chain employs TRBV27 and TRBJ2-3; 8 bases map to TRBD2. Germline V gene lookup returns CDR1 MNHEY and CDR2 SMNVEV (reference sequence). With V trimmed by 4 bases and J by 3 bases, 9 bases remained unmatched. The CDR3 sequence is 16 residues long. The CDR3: CASSSRLAIGTDTQYF. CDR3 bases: TGTGCCAGCAGTTCCCGACTAGCGATAGGGACAGATACGCAGTATTTT.

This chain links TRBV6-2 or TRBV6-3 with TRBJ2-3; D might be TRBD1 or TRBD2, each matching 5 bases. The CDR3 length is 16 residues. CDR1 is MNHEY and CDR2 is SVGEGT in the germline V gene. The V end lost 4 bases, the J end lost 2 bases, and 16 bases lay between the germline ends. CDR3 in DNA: TGTGCCAGCAGTTCCTCTAGAGGGGTGTACACAGATACGCAGTATTTT. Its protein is CASSSSRGVYTDTQYF.

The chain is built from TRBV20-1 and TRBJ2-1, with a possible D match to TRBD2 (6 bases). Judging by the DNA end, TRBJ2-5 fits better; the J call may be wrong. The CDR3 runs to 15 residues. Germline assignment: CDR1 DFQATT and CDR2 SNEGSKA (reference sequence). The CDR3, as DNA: TGCAGTGCTAGCGGCACCGGGGGATTCCAAGAGACCCAGTACTTC. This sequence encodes CSASGTGGFQETQYF.

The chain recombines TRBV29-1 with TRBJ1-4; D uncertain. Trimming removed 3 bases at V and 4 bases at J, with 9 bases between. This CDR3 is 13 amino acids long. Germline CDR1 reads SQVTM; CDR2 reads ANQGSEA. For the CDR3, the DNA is TGCAGCGTTGAGCAGGACCTTAATGAAAAACTGTTTTTT. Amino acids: CSVEQDLNEKLFF.

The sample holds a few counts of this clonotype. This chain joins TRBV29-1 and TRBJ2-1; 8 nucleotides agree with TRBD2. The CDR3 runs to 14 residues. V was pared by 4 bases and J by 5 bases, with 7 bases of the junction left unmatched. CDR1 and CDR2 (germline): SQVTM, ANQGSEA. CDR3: CSVAGRANNNEQFF. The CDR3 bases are TGCAGCGTTGCCGGGAGGGCCAACAACAATGAGCAGTTCTTC.

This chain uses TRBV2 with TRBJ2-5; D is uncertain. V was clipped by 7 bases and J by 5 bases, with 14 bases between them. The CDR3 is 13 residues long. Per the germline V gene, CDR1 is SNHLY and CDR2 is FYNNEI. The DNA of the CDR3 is TGTGCCAGCATTCAGGCGGTGGAGGAGACCCAGTACTTC. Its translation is CASIQAVEETQYF.

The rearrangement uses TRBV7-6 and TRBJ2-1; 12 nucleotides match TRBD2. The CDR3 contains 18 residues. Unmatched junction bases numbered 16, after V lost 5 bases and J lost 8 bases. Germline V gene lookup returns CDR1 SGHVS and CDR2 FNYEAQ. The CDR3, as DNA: TGTGCCAGCAGCCACAATCATGGACTAGCGGGGCGGAGTTATGAGCAGTTCTTC. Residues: CASSHNHGLAGRSYEQFF. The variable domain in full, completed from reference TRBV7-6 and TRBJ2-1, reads GAGVSQSPRYKVTKRGQDVALRCDPISGHVSLYWYRQALGQGPEFLTYFNYEAQQDKSGLPNDRFSAERPEGSISTLTIQRTEQRDSAMYRCASSHNHGLAGRSYEQFFGPGTRLTVL.

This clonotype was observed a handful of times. The CDR3 DNA reads TGTGCCAGCAGCTTTCGCGGGGGGGCCGAGACCCAGTACTTC. Protein: CASSFRGGAETQYF. The chain employs TRBV7-3 and TRBJ2-5; 9 positions match TRBD2. CDR1 is SGHTA, CDR2 FQGTGA, per germline. The CDR3 consists of 14 residues. Trimming at V came to 3 bases and at J to 5 bases, leaving 4 bases not matched to a gene.

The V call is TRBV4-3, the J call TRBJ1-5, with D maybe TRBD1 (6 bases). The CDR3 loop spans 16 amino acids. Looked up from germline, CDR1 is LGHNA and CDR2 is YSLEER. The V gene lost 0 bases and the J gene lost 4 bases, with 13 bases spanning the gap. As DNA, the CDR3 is TGCGCCAGCAGCCAAGATACGGGGGCGGGGAATCAGCCCCAGCATTTT. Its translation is CASSQDTGAGNQPQHF.

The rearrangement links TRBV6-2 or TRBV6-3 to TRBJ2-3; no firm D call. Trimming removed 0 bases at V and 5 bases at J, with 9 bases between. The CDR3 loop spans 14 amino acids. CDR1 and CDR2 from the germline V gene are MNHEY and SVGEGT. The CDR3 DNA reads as TGTGCCAGCAGTTACTCGACTTTGAGAGATACGCAGTATTTT. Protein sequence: CASSYSTLRDTQYF.

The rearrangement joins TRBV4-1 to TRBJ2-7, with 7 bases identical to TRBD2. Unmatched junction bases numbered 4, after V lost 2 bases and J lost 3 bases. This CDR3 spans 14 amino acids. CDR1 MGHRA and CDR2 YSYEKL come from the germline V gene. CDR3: CASSQRGGSYEQYF. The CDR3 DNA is TGCGCCAGCAGCCAACGTGGCGGGAGCTACGAGCAGTACTTC.

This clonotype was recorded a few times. The CDR3 DNA sequence: TGTGCCAGCAGCTTAATCCTAGGGAATGAGCAGTTCTTC. Translation: CASSLILGNEQFF. The V and J genes are TRBV7-3 and TRBJ2-5; no clear D gene. The end of the DNA is better explained by TRBJ2-1, so the J call may be wrong. Germline V lookup: CDR1 SGHTA, CDR2 FQGTGA. The CDR3 spans 13 residues.

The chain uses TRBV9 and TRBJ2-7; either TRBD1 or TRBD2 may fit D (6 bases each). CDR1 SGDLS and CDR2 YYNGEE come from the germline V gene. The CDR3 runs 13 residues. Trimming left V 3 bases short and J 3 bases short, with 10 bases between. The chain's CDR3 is CASSAGGNYEQYF. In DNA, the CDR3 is TGTGCCAGCAGCGCCGGGGGCAACTACGAGCAGTACTTC.

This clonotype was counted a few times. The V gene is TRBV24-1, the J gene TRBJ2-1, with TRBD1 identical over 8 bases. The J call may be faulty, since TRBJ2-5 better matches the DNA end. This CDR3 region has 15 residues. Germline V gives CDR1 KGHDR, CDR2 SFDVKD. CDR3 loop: CATSETTGAGETQYF. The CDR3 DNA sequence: TGTGCCACCAGTGAAACGACAGGGGCTGGGGAGACCCAGTACTTC.

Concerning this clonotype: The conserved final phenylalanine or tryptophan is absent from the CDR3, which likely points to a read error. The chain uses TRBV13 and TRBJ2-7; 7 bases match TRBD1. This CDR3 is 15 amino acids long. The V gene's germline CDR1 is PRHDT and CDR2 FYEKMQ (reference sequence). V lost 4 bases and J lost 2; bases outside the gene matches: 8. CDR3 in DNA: TGTGCCAGCAGCTCCACCGGGACAGAGACCTACGAGCAGTACTCC. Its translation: CASSSTGTETYEQYS.

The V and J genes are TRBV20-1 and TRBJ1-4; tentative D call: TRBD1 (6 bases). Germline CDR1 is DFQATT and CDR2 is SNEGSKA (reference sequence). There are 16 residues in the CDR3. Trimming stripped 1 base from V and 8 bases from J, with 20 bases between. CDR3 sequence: CSARASVGGSGEKLFF. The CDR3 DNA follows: TGCAGTGCTAGAGCCTCGGTAGGGGGGTCTGGAGAAAAACTGTTTTTT.

The CDR3 nucleotides read TGTGCCAGCAGCTCGCCTACTAGCACAGATACGCAGTATTTT. This sequence encodes CASSSPTSTDTQYF. V is TRBV4-2 and J is TRBJ2-3; D not certain. The CDR3 covers 14 residues. Trimming removed 5 bases from V and 0 bases from J, with 9 bases in between. Per germline, CDR1 LGHNA and CDR2 YNFKEQ.

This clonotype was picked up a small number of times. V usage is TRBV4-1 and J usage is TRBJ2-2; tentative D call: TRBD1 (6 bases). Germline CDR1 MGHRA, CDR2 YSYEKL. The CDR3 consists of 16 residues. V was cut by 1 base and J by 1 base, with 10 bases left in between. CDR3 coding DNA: TGCGCCAGCAGCCAAGTGCCAGGGGAGAACACCGGGGAGCTGTTTTTT. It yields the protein CASSQVPGENTGELFF.

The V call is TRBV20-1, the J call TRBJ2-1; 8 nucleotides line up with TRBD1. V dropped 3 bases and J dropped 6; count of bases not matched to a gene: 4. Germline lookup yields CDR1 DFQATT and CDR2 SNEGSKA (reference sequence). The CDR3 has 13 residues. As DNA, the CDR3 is TGCAGTGCTAGGGGGACAGGCTTCAATGAGCAGTTCTTC. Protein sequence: CSARGTGFNEQFF.

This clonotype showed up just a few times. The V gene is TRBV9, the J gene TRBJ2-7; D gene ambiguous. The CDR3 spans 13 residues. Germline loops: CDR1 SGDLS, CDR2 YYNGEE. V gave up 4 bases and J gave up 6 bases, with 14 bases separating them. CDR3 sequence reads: CASSPDWAFEQYF. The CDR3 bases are TGTGCCAGCAGCCCTGACTGGGCTTTCGAGCAGTACTTC.

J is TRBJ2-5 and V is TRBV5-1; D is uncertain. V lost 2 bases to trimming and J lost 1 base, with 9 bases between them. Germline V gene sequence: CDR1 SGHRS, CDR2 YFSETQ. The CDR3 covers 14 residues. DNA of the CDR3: TGCGCCAGCAGCTTTGACCCGCGCCAAGAGACCCAGTACTTC. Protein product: CASSFDPRQETQYF.